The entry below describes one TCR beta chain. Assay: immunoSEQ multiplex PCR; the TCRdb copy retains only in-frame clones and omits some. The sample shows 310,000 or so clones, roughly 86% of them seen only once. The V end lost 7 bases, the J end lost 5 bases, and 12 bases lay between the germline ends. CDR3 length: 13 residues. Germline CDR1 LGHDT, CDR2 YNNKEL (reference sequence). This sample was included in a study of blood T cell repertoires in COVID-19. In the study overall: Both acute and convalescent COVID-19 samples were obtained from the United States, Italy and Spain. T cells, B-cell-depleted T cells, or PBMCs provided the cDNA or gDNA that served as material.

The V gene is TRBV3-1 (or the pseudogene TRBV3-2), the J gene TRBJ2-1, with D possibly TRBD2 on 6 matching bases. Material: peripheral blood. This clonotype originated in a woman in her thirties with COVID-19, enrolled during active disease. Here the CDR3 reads CASKSGHDNEQFF. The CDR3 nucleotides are TGTGCCAGCAAAAGCGGGCACGACAATGAGCAGTTCTTC.